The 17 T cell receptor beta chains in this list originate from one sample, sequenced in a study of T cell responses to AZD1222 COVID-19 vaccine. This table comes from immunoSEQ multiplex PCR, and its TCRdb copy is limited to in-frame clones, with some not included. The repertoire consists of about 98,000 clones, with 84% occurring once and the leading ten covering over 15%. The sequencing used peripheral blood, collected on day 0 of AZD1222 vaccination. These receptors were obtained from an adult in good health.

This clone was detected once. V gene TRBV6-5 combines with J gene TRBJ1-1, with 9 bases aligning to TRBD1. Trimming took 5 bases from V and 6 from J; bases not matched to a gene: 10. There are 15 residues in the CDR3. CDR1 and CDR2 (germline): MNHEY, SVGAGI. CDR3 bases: TGTGCCAGCAGTACACCGGGACAGGGACTCGCTGAAGCTTTCTTT. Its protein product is CASSTPGQGLAEAFF.

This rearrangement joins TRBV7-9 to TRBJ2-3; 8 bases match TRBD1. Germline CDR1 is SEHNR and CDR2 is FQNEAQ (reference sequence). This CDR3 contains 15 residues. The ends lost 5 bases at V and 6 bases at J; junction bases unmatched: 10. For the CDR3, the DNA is TGTGCCAGCAGCCAACGAAGGACAGGGTTGGATACGCAGTATTTT. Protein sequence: CASSQRRTGLDTQYF.

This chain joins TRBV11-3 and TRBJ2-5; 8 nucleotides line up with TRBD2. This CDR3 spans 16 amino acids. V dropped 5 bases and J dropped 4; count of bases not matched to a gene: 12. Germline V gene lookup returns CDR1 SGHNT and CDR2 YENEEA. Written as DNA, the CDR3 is TGTGCCAGCAGCGACTACCGGGGGGGCCCTGGAGAGACCCAGTACTTC. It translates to CASSDYRGGPGETQYF.

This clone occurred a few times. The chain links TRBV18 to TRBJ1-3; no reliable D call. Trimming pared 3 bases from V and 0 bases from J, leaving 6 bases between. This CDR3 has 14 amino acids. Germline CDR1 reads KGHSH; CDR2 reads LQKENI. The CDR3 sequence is CASSPGSSGNTIYF. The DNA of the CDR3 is TGTGCCAGCTCACCTGGCAGCTCTGGAAACACCATATATTTT.

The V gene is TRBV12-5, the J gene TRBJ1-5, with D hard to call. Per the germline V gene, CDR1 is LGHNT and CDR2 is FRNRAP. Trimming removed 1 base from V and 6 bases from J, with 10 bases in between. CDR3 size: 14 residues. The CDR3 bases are TGTGCTAGTGGTTTGGGAGGGTCAGGTCAGCCCCAGCATTTT. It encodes CASGLGGSGQPQHF.

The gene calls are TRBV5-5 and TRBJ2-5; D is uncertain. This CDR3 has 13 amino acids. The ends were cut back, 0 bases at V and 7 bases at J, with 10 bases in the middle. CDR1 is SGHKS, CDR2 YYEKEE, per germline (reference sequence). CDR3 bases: TGTGCCAGCAGCTTGGCTATCACGGGGACCCAGTACTTC. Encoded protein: CASSLAITGTQYF.

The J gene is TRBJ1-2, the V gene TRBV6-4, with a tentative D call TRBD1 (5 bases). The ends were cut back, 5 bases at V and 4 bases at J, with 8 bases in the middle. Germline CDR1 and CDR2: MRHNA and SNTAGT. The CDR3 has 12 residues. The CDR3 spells CASSSGGYGYTF. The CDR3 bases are TGTGCCAGCAGTTCTGGGGGCTATGGCTACACCTTC.

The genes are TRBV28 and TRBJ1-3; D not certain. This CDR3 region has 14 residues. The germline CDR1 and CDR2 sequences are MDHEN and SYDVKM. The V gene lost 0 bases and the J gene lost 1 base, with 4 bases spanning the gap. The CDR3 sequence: CASSLWQSGNTIYF. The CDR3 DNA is TGTGCCAGCAGTTTATGGCAGTCTGGAAACACCATATATTTT.

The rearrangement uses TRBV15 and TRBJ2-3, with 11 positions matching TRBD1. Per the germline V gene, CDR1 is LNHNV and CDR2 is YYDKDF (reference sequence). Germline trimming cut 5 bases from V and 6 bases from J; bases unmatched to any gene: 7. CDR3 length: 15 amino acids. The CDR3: CATSPGTGGVDTQYF. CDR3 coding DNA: TGTGCCACCAGCCCCGGGACAGGGGGTGTCGATACGCAGTATTTT.

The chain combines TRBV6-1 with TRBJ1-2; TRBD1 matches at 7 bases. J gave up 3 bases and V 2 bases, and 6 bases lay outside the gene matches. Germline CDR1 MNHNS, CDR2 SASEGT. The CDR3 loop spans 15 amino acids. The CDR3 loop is CASSERDSPYYGYTF. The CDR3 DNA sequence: TGTGCCAGCAGTGAAAGGGACAGCCCTTACTATGGCTACACCTTC.

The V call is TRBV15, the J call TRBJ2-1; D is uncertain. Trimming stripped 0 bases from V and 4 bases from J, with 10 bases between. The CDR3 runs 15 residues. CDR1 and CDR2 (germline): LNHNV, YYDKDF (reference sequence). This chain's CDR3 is CATSRDGQSYNEQFF. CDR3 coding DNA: TGTGCCACCAGCAGAGATGGGCAGAGTTACAATGAGCAGTTCTTC.

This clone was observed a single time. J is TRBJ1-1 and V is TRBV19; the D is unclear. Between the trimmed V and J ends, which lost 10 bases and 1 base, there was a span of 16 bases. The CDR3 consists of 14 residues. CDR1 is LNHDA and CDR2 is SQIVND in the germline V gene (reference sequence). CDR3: CAIRPPGRNTEAFF. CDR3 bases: TGTGCCATCCGGCCTCCGGGCAGGAACACTGAAGCTTTCTTT.

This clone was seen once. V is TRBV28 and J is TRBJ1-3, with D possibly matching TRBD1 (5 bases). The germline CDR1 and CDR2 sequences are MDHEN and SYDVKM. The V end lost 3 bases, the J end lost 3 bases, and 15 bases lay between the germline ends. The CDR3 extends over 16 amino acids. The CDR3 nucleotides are TGTGCCAGCAGTTTGGGAACCGTGGGGCATGGAAACACCATATATTTT. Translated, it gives CASSLGTVGHGNTIYF.

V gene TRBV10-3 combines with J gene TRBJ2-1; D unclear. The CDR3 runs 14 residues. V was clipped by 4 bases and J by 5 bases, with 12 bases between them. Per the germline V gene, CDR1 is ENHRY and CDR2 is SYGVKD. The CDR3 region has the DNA TGTGCCATCAGTGTTGGACCAATCAACAATGAGCAGTTCTTC. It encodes CAISVGPINNEQFF.

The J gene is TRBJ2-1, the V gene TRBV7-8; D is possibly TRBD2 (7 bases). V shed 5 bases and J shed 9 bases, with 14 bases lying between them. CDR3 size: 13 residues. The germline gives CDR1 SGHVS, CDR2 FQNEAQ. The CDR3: CASSPGRGAEQFF. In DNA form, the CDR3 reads TGTGCCAGCAGCCCGGGACGGGGGGCTGAGCAGTTCTTC. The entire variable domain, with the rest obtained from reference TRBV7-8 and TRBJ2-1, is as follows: GAGVSQSPRYKVAKRGQDVALRCDPISGHVSLFWYQQALGQGPEFLTYFQNEAQLDKSGLPSDRFFAERPEGSVSTLKIQRTQQEDSAVYLCASSPGRGAEQFFGPGTRLTVL.

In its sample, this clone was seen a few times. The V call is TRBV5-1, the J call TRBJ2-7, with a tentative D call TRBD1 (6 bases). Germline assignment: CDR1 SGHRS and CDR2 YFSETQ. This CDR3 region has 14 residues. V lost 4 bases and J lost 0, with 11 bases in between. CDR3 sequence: CASSRRQASYEQYF. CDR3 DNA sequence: TGCGCCAGCAGCCGCCGACAGGCCTCCTACGAGCAGTACTTC.

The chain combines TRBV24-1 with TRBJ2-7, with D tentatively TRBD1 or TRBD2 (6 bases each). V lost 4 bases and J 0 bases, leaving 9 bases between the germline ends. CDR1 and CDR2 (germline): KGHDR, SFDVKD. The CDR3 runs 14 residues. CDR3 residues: CATSEGGHSYEQYF. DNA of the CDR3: TGTGCCACCAGTGAGGGGGGACACTCCTACGAGCAGTACTTC.